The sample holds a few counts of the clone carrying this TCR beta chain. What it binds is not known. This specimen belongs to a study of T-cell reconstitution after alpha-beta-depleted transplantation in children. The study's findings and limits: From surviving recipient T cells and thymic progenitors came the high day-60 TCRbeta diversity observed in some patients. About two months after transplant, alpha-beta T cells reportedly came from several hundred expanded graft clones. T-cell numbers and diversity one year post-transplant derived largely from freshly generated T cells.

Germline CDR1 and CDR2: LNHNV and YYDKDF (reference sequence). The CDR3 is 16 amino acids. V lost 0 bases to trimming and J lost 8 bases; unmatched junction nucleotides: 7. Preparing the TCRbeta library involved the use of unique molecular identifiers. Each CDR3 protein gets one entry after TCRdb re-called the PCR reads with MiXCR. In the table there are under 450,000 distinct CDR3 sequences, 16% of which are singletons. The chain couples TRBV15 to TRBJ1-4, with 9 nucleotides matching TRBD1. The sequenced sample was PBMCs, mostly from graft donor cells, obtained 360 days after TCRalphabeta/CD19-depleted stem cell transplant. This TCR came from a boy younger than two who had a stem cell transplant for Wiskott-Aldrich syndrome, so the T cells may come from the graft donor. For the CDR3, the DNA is TGTGCCACCAGCAGAGATGCGGACAGGGGAAACGAAAAACTGTTTTTT. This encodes CATSRDADRGNEKLFF.